The TCR beta chain under discussion was sequenced for a study of cytomegalovirus exposure and HLA in healthy donors. This clone was seen more than once but under ten times. Vbeta (60) and Jbeta (13) primers were used in the PCR. TCRdb keeps only in-frame clones here, not all; method: immunoSEQ multiplex PCR. In the table there are about 150,000 clones, 65% to 85% of which are singletons. V lost 3 bases, J lost 2 bases, and 10 bases stayed unmatched. Germline V lookup: CDR1 MGHRA, CDR2 YSYEKL. This CDR3 contains 18 residues. This receptor was taken from a man between 18 and 29 years old in good health and CMV-seronegative. J is TRBJ2-3 and V is TRBV4-1; 11 bases line up with TRBD2. Sequencing input: PBMCs. CDR3 bases: TGCGCCAGCAGCCATGGTCCCGGACTAGCGGGTGTCACAGATACGCAGTATTTT. Protein sequence: CASSHGPGLAGVTDTQYF.